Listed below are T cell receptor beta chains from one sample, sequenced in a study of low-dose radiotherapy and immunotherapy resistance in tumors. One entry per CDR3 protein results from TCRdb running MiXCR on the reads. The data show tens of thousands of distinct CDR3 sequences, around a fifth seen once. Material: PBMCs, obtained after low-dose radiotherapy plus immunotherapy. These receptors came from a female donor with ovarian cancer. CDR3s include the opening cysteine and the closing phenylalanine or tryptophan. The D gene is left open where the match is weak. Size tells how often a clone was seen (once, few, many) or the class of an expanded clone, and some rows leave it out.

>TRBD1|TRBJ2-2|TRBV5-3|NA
CASSSQGALTGELFF
TGTGCCAGCAGCTCGCAGGGGGCCCTCACCGGGGAGCTGTTTTTT
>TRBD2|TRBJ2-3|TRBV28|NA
CASSPDLLAGGRTSRTDTQYF
TGTGCCAGCAGTCCCGATTTGTTAGCGGGGGGCCGAACCTCCCGCACAGATACGCAGTATTTT
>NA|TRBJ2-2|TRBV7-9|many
CASSLEGRTGELFF
TGTGCCAGCAGCTTGGAGGGACGGACCGGGGAGCTGTTTTTT
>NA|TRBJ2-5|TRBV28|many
CASRTRETQYF
TGTGCCAGCAGAACAAGGGAGACCCAGTACTTC
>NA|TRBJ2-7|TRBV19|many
CASSMNSGYEQYF
TGTGCCAGTAGTATGAATTCCGGCTACGAGCAGTACTTC
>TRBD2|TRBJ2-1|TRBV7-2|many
CASSRPPSGNANEQFF
TGTGCCAGCAGCCGCCCCCCTAGCGGGAATGCCAATGAGCAGTTCTTC
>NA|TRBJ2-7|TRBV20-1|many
CSARDAESYEQYF
TGCAGTGCCAGGGACGCGGAGTCCTACGAGCAGTACTTC
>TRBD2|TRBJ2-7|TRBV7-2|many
CASSLASGGENAYEQYF
TGTGCCAGCAGCTTAGCTAGCGGGGGGGAAAACGCCTACGAGCAGTACTTC
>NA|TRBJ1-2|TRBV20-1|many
CSGLPTAFNYGYTF
TGCAGTGGCTTACCTACAGCCTTTAACTATGGCTACACCTTC
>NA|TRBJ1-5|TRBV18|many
CASSPTTGFGQPQHF
TGTGCCAGCTCACCGACTACGGGGTTTGGTCAGCCCCAGCATTTT
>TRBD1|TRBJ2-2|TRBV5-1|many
CASSPGQLTGELFF
TGCGCCAGCAGTCCGGGACAGCTAACCGGGGAGCTGTTTTTT
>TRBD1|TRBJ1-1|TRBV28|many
CASSLRGLMNTEAFF
TGTGCCAGCTCTCTCAGGGGGCTGATGAACACTGAAGCTTTCTTT
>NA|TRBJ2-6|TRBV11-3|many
CASSLDRIGATSGANVLTF
TGTGCCAGCAGCTTAGATCGGATTGGGGCAACCTCTGGGGCCAACGTCCTGACTTTC
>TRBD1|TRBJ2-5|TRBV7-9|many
CASSLTSGGGETQYF
TGTGCCAGCAGCTTAACCTCAGGGGGCGGAGAGACCCAGTACTTC
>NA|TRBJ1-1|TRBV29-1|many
CSVRQNTEAFF
TGCAGCGTTAGACAGAACACGGAAGCTTTCTTT
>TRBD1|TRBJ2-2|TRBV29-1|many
CSVLTGRNTGELFF
TGCAGCGTTTTGACAGGGCGGAACACCGGGGAGCTGTTTTTT
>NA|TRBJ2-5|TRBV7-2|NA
CASSSPGLQETQYF
TGTGCCAGCAGCTCGCCGGGACTGCAAGAGACCCAGTACTTC
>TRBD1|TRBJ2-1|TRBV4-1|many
CASSKQGVMSDEQFF
TGCGCCAGCAGCAAACAGGGGGTTATGAGTGATGAGCAGTTCTTC
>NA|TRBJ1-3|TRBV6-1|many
CASSEAQGSPGNTIYF
TGTGCCAGCAGTGAAGCGCAGGGATCCCCTGGAAACACCATATATTTT
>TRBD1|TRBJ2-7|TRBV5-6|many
CASSLAGGREQYF
TGTGCCAGCAGCCTAGCAGGGGGTCGCGAGCAGTACTTC
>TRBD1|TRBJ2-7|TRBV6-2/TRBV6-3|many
CASKPGQGWLEQYF
TGTGCCAGCAAACCGGGACAGGGATGGCTCGAGCAGTACTTC
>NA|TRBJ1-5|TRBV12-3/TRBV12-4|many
CASSPSGRFNQPQHF
TGTGCCAGCAGTCCGTCGGGGAGATTCAATCAGCCCCAGCATTTT
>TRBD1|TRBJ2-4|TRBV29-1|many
CSGGQGDIQYF
TGCAGTGGGGGACAGGGAGACATTCAGTACTTC
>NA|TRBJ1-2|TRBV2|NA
CASSARALYGYTF
TGTGCCAGCAGTGCGAGAGCACTATATGGCTACACCTTC
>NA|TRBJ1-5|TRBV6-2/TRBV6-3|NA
CASTVWGARQPQHF
TGTGCCAGCACTGTATGGGGGGCTCGTCAGCCCCAGCATTTT
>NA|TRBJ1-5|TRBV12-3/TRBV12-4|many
CASRENNQPQHF
TGTGCCAGCAGAGAAAACAATCAGCCCCAGCATTTT
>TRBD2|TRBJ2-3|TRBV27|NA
CASSPGLADTQYF
TGTGCCAGCAGCCCCGGACTAGCAGATACGCAGTATTTT
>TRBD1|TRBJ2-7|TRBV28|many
CASSPTGFHEQYF
TGTGCCAGCAGCCCGACAGGGTTCCACGAGCAGTACTTC
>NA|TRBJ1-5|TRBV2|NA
CASMRDLVQEFSNQPQHF
TGTGCCAGCATGAGGGACCTGGTTCAAGAATTTAGCAATCAGCCCCAGCATTTT
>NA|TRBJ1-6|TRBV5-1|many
CASSLNVAGSPLHF
TGCGCCAGCAGCCTGAATGTGGCGGGTTCCCCCCTCCACTTT
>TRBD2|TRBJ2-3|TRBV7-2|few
CASSTRLAFTDTQYF
TGTGCCAGCAGCACTCGACTAGCGTTCACAGATACGCAGTATTTT
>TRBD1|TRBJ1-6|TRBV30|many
CAWSVTGTGYSPLHF
TGTGCCTGGAGTGTAACCGGGACAGGGTATTCACCCCTCCACTTT
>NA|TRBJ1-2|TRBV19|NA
CASSIGVPSGSHYGYTF
TGTGCCAGTAGTATTGGCGTTCCTAGTGGATCCCACTATGGCTACACCTTC
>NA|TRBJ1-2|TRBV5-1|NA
CANSSDEGRPYHYTF
TGCGCCAACAGCTCGGACGAGGGGCGTCCTTATCACTACACCTTC
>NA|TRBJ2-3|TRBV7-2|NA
CASSLAGGAGSTDTQYF
TGTGCCAGCAGCTTAGCGGGGGGAGCGGGTTCCACAGATACGCAGTATTTT
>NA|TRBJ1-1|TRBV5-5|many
CASSDLEVPVTEAFF
TGTGCCAGCAGCGACCTCGAAGTTCCGGTCACTGAAGCTTTCTTT
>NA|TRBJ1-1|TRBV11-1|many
CASSFRDLAGNTEAFF
TGTGCCAGCTCCTTCCGGGACCTGGCGGGGAACACTGAAGCTTTCTTT
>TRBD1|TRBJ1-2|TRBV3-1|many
CASSTNRGRNANYGYTF
TGTGCCAGCAGCACCAACAGGGGCCGCAACGCTAACTATGGCTACACCTTC
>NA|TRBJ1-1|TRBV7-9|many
CASSLDQSSTEAFF
TGTGCCAGCAGCTTAGACCAGAGCAGTACTGAAGCTTTCTTT
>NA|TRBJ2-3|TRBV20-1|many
CSAPQEGGDTQYF
TGCAGTGCTCCCCAGGAGGGGGGAGATACGCAGTATTTT
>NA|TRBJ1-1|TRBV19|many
CASSRRTEGTEAFF
TGTGCCAGTAGTCGCCGGACGGAGGGGACTGAAGCTTTCTTT
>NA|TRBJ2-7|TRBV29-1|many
CSYRDAYEQYF
TGCAGCTACCGGGACGCCTACGAGCAGTACTTC
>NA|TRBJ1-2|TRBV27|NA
CASSLSRVYGYTF
TGTGCCAGCAGTTTATCACGGGTATATGGCTACACCTTC